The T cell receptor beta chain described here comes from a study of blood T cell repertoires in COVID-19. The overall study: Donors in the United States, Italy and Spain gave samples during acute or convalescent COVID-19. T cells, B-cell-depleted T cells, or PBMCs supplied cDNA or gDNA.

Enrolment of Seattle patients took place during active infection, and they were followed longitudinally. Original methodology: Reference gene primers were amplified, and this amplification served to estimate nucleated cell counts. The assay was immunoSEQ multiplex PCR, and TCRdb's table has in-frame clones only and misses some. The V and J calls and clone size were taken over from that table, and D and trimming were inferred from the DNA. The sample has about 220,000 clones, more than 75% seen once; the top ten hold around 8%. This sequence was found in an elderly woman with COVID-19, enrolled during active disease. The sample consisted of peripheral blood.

The CDR3 loop reads CASSLDSFSGNTIYF. The CDR3 region has the DNA TGTGCCAGCAGCCTTGACAGCTTCTCTGGAAACACCATATATTTT. V and J are TRBV6-5 and TRBJ1-3; D is perhaps TRBD1 (5 bases). The CDR3 has 15 amino acids. Germline V gene lookup returns CDR1 MNHEY and CDR2 SVGAGI. V was pared by 6 bases and J by 0 bases, with 12 bases between.